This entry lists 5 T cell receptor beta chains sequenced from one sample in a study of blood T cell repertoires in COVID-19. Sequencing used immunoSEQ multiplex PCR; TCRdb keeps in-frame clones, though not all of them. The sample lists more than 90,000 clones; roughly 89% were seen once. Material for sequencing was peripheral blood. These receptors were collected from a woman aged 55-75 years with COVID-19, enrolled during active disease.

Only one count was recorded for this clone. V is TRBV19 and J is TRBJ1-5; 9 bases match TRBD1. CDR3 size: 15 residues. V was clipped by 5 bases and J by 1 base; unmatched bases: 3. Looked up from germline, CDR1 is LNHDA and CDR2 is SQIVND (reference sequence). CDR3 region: CASSPQGASNQPQHF. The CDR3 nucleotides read TGTGCCAGTAGTCCACAGGGGGCCAGCAATCAGCCCCAGCATTTT.

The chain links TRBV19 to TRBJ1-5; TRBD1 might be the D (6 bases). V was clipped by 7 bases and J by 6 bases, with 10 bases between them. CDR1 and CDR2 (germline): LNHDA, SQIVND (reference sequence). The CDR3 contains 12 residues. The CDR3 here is CASKGEGQPQHF. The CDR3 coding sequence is TGTGCCAGTAAGGGGGAGGGTCAGCCCCAGCATTTT.

The CDR3 is CASSSYRDRENEQYF. The CDR3 nucleotides are TGTGCCAGCAGCTCATACCGGGACAGGGAAAACGAGCAGTACTTC. The chain joins TRBV7-2 to TRBJ2-7, with 9 nucleotides matching TRBD1. The CDR3 runs to 15 residues. Trimming removed 4 bases from V and 5 bases from J; junction bases left unmatched: 9. The germline V gene has CDR1 SGHTA and CDR2 FQGNSA.

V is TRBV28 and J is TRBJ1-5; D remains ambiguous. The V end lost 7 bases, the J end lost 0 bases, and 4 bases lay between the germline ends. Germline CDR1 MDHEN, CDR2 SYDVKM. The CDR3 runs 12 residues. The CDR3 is CASTFSNQPQHF. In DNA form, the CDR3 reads TGTGCCAGCACCTTTAGCAATCAGCCCCAGCATTTT.

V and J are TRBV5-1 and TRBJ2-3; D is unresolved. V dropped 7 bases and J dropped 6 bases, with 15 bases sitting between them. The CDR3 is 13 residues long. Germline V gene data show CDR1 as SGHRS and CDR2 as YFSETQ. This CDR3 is CASGPRPGDTQYF. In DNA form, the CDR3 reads TGCGCCAGCGGCCCCCGGCCCGGGGATACGCAGTATTTT.